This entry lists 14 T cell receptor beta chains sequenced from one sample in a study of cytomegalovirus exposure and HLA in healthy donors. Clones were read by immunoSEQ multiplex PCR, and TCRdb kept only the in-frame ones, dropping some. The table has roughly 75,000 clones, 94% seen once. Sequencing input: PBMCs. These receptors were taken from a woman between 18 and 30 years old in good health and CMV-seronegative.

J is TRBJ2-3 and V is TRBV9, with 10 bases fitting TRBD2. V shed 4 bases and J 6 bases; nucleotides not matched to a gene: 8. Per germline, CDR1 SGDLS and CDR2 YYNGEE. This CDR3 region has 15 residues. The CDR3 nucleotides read TGTGCCAGCAGCCCTCGGACTAGCGGTAGCGATACGCAGTATTTT. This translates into CASSPRTSGSDTQYF.

CDR3 protein: CAWSVPWANEQFF. In DNA form, the CDR3 reads TGTGCCTGGAGTGTACCTTGGGCCAATGAGCAGTTCTTC. This chain joins TRBV30 and TRBJ2-1, with no clear D. V was pared by 0 bases and J by 6 bases, with 9 bases between. CDR3 length: 13 amino acids. Looked up from germline, CDR1 is GTSNPN and CDR2 is SVGIG (reference sequence).

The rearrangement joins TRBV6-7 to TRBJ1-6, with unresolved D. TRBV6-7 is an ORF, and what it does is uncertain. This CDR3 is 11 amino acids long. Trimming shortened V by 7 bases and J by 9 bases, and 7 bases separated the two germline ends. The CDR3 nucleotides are TGTGCCAGCAAGAGGTCTTCACCCCTCCACTTT. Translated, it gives CASKRSSPLHF.

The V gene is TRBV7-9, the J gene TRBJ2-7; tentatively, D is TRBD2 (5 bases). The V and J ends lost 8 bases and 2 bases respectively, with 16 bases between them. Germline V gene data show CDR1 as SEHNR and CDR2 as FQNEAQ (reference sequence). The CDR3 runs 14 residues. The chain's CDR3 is CASVASDSTYEQYF. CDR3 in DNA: TGTGCCAGCGTTGCTTCGGACTCCACCTACGAGCAGTACTTC. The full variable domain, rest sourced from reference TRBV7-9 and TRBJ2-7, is DTGVSQNPRHKITKRGQNVTFRCDPISEHNRLYWYRQTLGQGPEFLTYFQNEAQLEKSRLLSDRFSAERPKGSFSTLEIQRTEQGDSAMYLCASVASDSTYEQYFGPGTRLTVT.

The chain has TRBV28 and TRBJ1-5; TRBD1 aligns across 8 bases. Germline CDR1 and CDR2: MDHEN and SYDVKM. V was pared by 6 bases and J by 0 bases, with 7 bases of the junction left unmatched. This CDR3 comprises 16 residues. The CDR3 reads CASSPGQAYSNQPQHF. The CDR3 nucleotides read TGTGCCAGCAGCCCGGGACAGGCTTATAGCAATCAGCCCCAGCATTTT.

The DNA for the CDR3 is TGTGCCAGCAGCTACCAGGGAATTGAGCAGTTCTTC. Translating gives CASSYQGIEQFF. This rearrangement joins TRBV7-9 to TRBJ2-1, with D maybe TRBD1 (5 bases). The germline V gene encodes CDR1 SEHNR and CDR2 FQNEAQ (reference sequence). Trimming cost V 4 bases and J 9 bases, with 10 bases left between them. This CDR3 comprises 12 residues.

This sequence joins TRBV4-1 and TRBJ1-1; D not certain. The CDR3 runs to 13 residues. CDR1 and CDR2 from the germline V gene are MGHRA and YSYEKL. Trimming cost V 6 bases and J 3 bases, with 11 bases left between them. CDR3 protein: CASRRGRDTEAFF. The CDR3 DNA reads TGCGCCAGCAGACGCGGCCGGGACACTGAAGCTTTCTTT.

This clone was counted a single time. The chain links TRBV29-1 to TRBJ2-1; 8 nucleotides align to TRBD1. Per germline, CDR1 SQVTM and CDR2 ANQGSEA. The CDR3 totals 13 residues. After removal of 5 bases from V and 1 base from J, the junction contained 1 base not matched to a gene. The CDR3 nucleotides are TGCAGCGTTCGGACAGGGTCCTACAATGAGCAGTTCTTC. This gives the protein CSVRTGSYNEQFF.

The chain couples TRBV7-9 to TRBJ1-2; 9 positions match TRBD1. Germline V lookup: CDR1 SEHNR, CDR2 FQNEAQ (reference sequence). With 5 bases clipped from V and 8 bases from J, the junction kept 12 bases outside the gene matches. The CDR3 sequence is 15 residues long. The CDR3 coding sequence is TGTGCCAGCAGCGCTCCGGGACAGGGAAAATCAGGCTACACCTTC. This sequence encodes CASSAPGQGKSGYTF. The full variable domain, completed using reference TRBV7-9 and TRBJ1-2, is DTGVSQNPRHKITKRGQNVTFRCDPISEHNRLYWYRQTLGQGPEFLTYFQNEAQLEKSRLLSDRFSAERPKGSFSTLEIQRTEQGDSAMYLCASSAPGQGKSGYTFGSGTRLTVV.

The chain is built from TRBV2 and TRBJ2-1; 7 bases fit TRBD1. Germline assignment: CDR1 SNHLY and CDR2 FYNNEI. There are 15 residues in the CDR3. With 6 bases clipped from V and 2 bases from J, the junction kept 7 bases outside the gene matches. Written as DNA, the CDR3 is TGTGCCAGCAGCTGGACAGGTGGTACCTACAATGAGCAGTTCTTC. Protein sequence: CASSWTGGTYNEQFF.

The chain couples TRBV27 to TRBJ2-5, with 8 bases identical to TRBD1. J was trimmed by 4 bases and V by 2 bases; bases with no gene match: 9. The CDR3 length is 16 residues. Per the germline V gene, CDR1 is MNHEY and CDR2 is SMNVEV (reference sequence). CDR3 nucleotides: TGTGCCAGCAGTTTACGGGGAGCGACAGGGGCAGAGACCCAGTACTTC. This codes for CASSLRGATGAETQYF.

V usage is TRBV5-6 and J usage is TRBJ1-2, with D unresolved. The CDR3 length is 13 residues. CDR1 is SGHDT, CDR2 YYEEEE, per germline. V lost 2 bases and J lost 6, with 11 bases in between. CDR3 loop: CASSFGAGNGYTF. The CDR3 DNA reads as TGTGCCAGCAGCTTCGGCGCGGGGAATGGCTACACCTTC.

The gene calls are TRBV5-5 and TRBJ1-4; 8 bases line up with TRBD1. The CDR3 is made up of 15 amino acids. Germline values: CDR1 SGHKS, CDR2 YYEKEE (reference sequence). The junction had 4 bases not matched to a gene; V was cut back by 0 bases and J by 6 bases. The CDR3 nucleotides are TGTGCCAGCAGCTTGGTGGGACAGGCCGATGAAAAACTGTTTTTT. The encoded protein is CASSLVGQADEKLFF.

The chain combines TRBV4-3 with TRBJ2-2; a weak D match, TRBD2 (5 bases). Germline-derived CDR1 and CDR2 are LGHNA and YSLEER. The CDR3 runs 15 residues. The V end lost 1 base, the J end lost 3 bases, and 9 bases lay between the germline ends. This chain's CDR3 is CASSQAEVYTGELFF. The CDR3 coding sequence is TGCGCCAGCAGCCAAGCGGAGGTGTACACCGGGGAGCTGTTTTTT.